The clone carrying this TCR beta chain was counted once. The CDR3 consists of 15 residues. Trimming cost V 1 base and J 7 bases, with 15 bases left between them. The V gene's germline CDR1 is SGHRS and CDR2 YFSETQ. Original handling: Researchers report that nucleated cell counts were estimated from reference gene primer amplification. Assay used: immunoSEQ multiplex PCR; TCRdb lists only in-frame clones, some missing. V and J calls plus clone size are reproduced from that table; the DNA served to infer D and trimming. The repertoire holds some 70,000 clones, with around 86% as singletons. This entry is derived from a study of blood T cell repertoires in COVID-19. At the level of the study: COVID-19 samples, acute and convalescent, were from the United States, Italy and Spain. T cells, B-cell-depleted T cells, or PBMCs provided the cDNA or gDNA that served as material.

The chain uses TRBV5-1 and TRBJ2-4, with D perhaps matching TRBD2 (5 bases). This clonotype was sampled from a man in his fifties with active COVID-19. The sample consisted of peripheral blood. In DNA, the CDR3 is TGCGCCAGCAGCTTGAGACCCGAGGGCGTGAACATTCAGTACTTC. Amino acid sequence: CASSLRPEGVNIQYF.